The sample holds a few counts of the clone carrying this T cell receptor beta chain. This entry belongs to a study of patients and donors after allogeneic stem cell transplantation. MiXCR, applied by TCRdb to the RT-PCR reads, yields one record per CDR3 protein. The profile covers about a million distinct CDR3 sequences, with more than 15% appearing a single time and around 5.5% taken by the ten largest. The sequence was obtained from a human donor who was either an allogeneic HSCT recipient or a stem cell or donor lymphocyte infusion donor (not recorded which). It is not recorded whose cells these are; they may come from a transplant donor. Specimen: blood, either unsorted or a sorted T cell fraction (not recorded which).

The CDR3 sequence is CASSPRTGGFTEFF. CDR3 coding DNA: TGTGCCAGCAGCCCTAGGACAGGGGGCTTTACCGAGTTCTTC. The chain combines TRBV7-9 with TRBJ2-1; 11 positions match TRBD1. The CDR3 is 14 amino acids. Per the germline V gene, CDR1 is SEHNR and CDR2 is FQNEAQ (reference sequence). V was clipped by 5 bases and J by 14 bases; unmatched bases: 11.